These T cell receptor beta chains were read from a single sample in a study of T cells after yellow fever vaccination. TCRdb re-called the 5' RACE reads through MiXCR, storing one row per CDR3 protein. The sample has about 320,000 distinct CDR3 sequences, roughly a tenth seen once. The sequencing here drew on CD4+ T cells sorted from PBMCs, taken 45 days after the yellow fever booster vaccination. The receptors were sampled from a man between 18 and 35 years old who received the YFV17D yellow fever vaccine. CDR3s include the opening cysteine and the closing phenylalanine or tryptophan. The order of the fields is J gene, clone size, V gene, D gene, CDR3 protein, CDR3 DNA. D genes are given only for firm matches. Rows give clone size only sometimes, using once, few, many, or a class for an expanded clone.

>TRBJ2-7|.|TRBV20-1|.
CSARDREFGGYEQYF
TGCAGTGCTAGAGATCGGGAATTCGGGGGTTACGAGCAGTACTTC
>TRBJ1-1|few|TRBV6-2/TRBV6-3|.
CASSSTPAAEAFF
TGTGCCAGCAGCTCGACCCCCGCCGCTGAAGCTTTCTTT
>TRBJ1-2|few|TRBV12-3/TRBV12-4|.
CASSQAGRKRIYGYTF
TGTGCCAGCAGCCAGGCCGGCCGGAAGCGTATCTATGGCTACACCTTC
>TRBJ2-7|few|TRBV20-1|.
CSAHRTKYEQYF
TGCAGTGCCCACAGGACAAAATACGAGCAGTACTTC
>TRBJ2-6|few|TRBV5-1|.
CASRSRGMRTGANVLTF
TGCGCCAGCAGGAGTAGGGGCATGCGGACTGGGGCCAACGTCCTGACTTTC
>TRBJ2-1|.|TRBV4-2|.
CASSQDRVRDFVEQFF
TGTGCCAGCAGCCAAGATCGGGTTCGGGATTTCGTTGAGCAGTTCTTC
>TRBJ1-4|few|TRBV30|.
CAWSLQSRPGLFF
TGTGCCTGGAGTCTCCAGAGCAGACCGGGGCTGTTTTTT
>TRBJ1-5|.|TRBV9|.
CASSVGHKGDQPQHF
TGTGCCAGCAGCGTAGGCCATAAGGGCGATCAGCCCCAGCATTTT
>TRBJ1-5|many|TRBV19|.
CASSMSRAQPQHF
TGTGCCAGTAGTATGAGCAGGGCTCAGCCCCAGCATTTT
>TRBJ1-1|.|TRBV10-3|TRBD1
CAISERGQGNAEAFF
TGTGCCATCAGTGAGCGGGGACAGGGAAACGCTGAAGCTTTCTTT
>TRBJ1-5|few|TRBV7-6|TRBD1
CASSLLDRGNQPQHF
TGTGCCAGCAGTCTTCTTGACAGGGGCAATCAGCCCCAGCATTTT
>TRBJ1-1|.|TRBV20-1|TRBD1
CSARTGATEAFF
TGCAGTGCCAGAACAGGGGCCACTGAAGCTTTCTTT
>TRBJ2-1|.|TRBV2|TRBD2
CASSFGTSAFNEQFF
TGTGCCAGCAGCTTCGGGACTAGCGCGTTTAATGAGCAGTTCTTC
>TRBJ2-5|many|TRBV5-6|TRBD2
CASSLRAMGGETQYF
TGTGCCAGCAGCTTGAGAGCCATGGGAGGGGAGACCCAGTACTTC
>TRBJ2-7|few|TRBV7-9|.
CASSFDRSLGSEQYF
TGTGCCAGCAGCTTTGACAGGTCCCTAGGGAGCGAGCAGTACTTC
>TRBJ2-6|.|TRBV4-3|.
CASSQDWGFSGANVLTF
TGCGCCAGCAGCCAAGATTGGGGTTTCTCTGGGGCCAACGTCCTGACTTTC
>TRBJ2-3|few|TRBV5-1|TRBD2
CASGRGGGPNTDTQYF
TGCGCCAGCGGTAGGGGCGGGGGGCCCAACACAGATACGCAGTATTTT
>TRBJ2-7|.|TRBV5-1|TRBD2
CASSSPSGGAREQYF
TGCGCCAGCAGCTCTCCCAGCGGGGGGGCGAGGGAGCAGTACTTC
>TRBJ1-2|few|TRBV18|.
CASSPMGLRGYTF
TGTGCCAGCTCCCCCATGGGGCTCCGCGGCTACACCTTC
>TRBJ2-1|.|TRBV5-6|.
CASSLAVSWGESYNEQFF
TGTGCCAGCAGCTTGGCCGTTTCATGGGGGGAAAGCTACAATGAGCAGTTCTTC
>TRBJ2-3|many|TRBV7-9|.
CASSPWGPSTDTQYF
TGTGCCAGCAGCCCATGGGGCCCTAGCACAGATACGCAGTATTTT
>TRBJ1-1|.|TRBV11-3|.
CASSLEPEGEAEAFF
TGTGCCAGCAGCTTAGAGCCGGAAGGGGAAGCGGAAGCTTTCTTT
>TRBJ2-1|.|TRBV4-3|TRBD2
CASSQVSGEEQFF
TGCGCCAGCAGCCAGGTTAGCGGGGAAGAGCAGTTCTTC
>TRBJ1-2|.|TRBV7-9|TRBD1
CASSSISGTGVGYTF
TGTGCCAGCAGCTCAATTTCCGGGACAGGGGTCGGCTACACCTTC
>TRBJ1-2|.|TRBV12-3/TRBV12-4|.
CASSFAGSGTGYGYTF
TGTGCCAGCAGTTTTGCAGGGTCAGGGACCGGCTATGGCTACACCTTC
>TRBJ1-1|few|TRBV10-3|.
CAINQGGSEAFF
TGTGCCATCAATCAGGGTGGGTCTGAAGCTTTCTTT
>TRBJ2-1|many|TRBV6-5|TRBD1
CASSYGQGWDEQFF
TGTGCCAGCAGTTACGGACAGGGGTGGGATGAGCAGTTCTTC
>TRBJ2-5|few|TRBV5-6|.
CASSLFPAQTQYF
TGTGCCAGCAGCTTGTTTCCAGCACAGACCCAGTACTTC
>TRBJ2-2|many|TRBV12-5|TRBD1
CASGQGDTGELFF
TGTGCTAGCGGACAGGGGGACACCGGGGAGCTGTTTTTT
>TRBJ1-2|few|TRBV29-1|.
CSVGTANYGYTF
TGCAGCGTTGGGACAGCTAACTATGGCTACACCTTC
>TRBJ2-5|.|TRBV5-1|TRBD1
CASSFRQGAAKTQYF
TGCGCCAGCAGCTTCAGACAGGGGGCGGCGAAGACCCAGTACTTC
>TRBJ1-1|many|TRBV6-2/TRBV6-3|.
CASSYYTRRVNTEAFF
TGTGCCAGCAGTTACTACACCCGACGGGTGAACACTGAAGCTTTCTTT
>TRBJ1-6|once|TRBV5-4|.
CASSLGGMGESPLHF
TGTGCCAGCAGCTTGGGGGGCATGGGAGAGTCACCCCTCCACTTT
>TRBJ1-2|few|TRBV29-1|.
CSVGQSYGYTF
TGCAGCGTCGGACAGAGCTATGGCTACACCTTC
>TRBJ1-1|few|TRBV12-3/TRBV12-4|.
CASSFQAMNTEAFF
TGTGCCAGCAGTTTTCAGGCGATGAACACTGAAGCTTTCTTT
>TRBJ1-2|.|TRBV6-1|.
CASSGLQGLEGYTF
TGTGCCAGCAGTGGTTTACAGGGCCTGGAGGGCTACACCTTC
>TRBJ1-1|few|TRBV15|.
CATSRDIQNTEAFF
TGTGCCACCAGCAGAGATATCCAGAACACTGAAGCTTTCTTT
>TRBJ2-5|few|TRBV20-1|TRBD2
CSASTTSGGLQETQYF
TGCAGTGCCTCTACGACTAGCGGGGGGCTTCAAGAGACCCAGTACTTC
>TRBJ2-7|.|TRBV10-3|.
CAISGAGKSYEQYF
TGTGCCATCAGCGGGGCAGGGAAATCCTACGAGCAGTACTTC
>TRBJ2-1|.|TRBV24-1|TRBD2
CATSEGLAGIREQFF
TGTGCCACCAGTGAGGGACTAGCGGGTATCCGGGAGCAGTTCTTC